Following are 30 T cell receptor beta chains from one sample sequenced in a study of beta chain features in type 1 diabetes. Of the isolated RNA, all was reverse transcribed, and so the sequenced material was expressed TCRB transcripts. TCRdb's copy holds only in-frame clones and misses some; the assay was immunoSEQ multiplex PCR. The sample has about 290,000 clones, approximately 8.1% seen once. Sequenced: central memory CD4+ T cells from blood. The receptors come from a woman under 30 in good health.

As regards this clone: The same CDR3 is also encoded by other DNA sequences in this sample. This sequence joins TRBV7-2 and TRBJ2-7, with a weak D call TRBD2 (6 bases). The CDR3 runs 14 residues. The germline CDR1 and CDR2 sequences are SGHTA and FQGNSA. V gave up 3 bases and J gave up 0 bases, with 9 bases separating them. The CDR3 DNA follows: TGTGCCAGCAGCTTGGCGGAGGGCTCCTACGAGCAGTACTTC. This codes for CASSLAEGSYEQYF.

This clone was counted only a few times. The J gene is TRBJ1-6, the V gene TRBV5-6; 7 bases line up with TRBD1. Germline V gives CDR1 SGHDT, CDR2 YYEEEE. The V segment lost 1 base and the J segment 8 bases; nucleotides outside the gene matches: 3. This CDR3 has 14 amino acids. CDR3 nucleotides: TGTGCCAGCAGCTTGTTCAGGGGGGATTCACCCCTCCACTTT. This sequence encodes CASSLFRGDSPLHF.

In this sample, this clone turned up many times. This rearrangement joins TRBV28 to TRBJ2-7; D unresolved. Trimming removed 5 bases from V and 2 bases from J, with 10 bases in between. Germline V gene sequence: CDR1 MDHEN, CDR2 SYDVKM. CDR3 length: 13 amino acids. The CDR3 region is CASSHTPAYEQYV. CDR3 nucleotides: TGTGCCAGCAGTCACACACCGGCCTACGAGCAGTACGTC.

The chain is built from TRBV2 and TRBJ1-4, with D possibly being TRBD1 (6 bases). The V and J ends lost 9 bases and 4 bases respectively, with 12 bases between them. CDR3 length equals 13 residues. CDR1 is SNHLY and CDR2 is FYNNEI in the germline V gene. The chain's CDR3 is CASVGQSNEKLFF. The CDR3 nucleotides are TGTGCCAGTGTAGGACAGAGTAATGAAAAACTGTTTTTT.

The gene calls are TRBV10-3 and TRBJ2-1, with 9 bases fitting TRBD2. Germline loops: CDR1 ENHRY, CDR2 SYGVKD. The J segment lost 6 bases and the V segment lost 0 bases, leaving 12 bases of the junction unmatched. The CDR3 runs to 18 residues. The CDR3, as DNA: TGTGCCATCAGTGAGTCTACGTTTGGGACTAGCTTCCCCAATGAGCAGTTCTTC. Translation: CAISESTFGTSFPNEQFF.

V usage is TRBV25-1 and J usage is TRBJ2-3; 11 bases line up with TRBD2. The V gene end was trimmed by 2 bases and the J gene end by 4 bases; junction bases not matched to a gene: 11. Germline CDR1 MGHDK, CDR2 SYGVNS. The length of the CDR3 is 18 residues. The CDR3 loop reads CASSEKRLAGSFPDTQYF. Written as DNA, the CDR3 is TGTGCCAGCAGTGAAAAGAGACTAGCGGGGAGCTTTCCAGATACGCAGTATTTT. The full variable domain, with the rest looked up from reference TRBV25-1 and TRBJ2-3, is EADIYQTPRYLVIGTGKKITLECSQTMGHDKMYWYQQDPGMELHLIHYSYGVNSTEKGDLSSESTVSRIRTEHFPLTLESARPSHTSQYLCASSEKRLAGSFPDTQYFGPGTRLTVL.

This clone was picked up a small number of times. The chain couples TRBV15 to TRBJ2-1, with 8 bases identical to TRBD2. The CDR3 is 14 residues long. CDR1 is LNHNV and CDR2 is YYDKDF in the germline V gene (reference sequence). Trimming took 0 bases from V and 7 from J; bases not matched to a gene: 2. The CDR3 DNA sequence: TGTGCCACCAGCAGAGATGGGACTAGAAATGAGCAGTTCTTC. Encoded protein: CATSRDGTRNEQFF. The entire variable domain, with the rest obtained from reference TRBV15 and TRBJ2-1, is as follows: DAMVIQNPRYQVTQFGKPVTLSCSQTLNHNVMYWYQQKSSQAPKLLFHYYDKDFNNEADTPDNFQSRRPNTSFCFLDIRSPGLGDTAMYLCATSRDGTRNEQFFGPGTRLTVL.

A few counts support this clone. This chain connects TRBV27 to TRBJ2-2; D not certain. V was trimmed by 9 bases and J by 1 base, leaving 3 bases between them. Germline CDR1 and CDR2: MNHEY and SMNVEV (reference sequence). The CDR3 has 11 amino acids. DNA of the CDR3: TGTGCCAGTAAGAACACCGGGGAGCTGTTTTTT. It is translated as CASKNTGELFF.

There are many counts of this clone. This chain joins TRBV10-3 and TRBJ2-5; D gene ambiguous. The CDR3 runs to 12 residues. The ends were cut back, 5 bases at V and 4 bases at J, with 8 bases in the middle. Germline CDR1 and CDR2: ENHRY and SYGVKD. The DNA for the CDR3 is TGTGCCATCAGTAACGGTGGAGAGACCCAGTACTTC. Translating it yields CAISNGGETQYF.

The chain is built from TRBV7-2 and TRBJ1-6; D is unclear. In germline, CDR1 is SGHTA, CDR2 FQGNSA. Trimming pared 5 bases from V and 6 bases from J, leaving 11 bases between. CDR3 length equals 14 residues. The CDR3 DNA reads as TGTGCCAGCAGCCCCCAGCGGGTTAATTCACCCCTCCACTTT. Protein sequence: CASSPQRVNSPLHF.

This clone was counted only a few times. The chain joins TRBV11-3 to TRBJ2-3, with 7 nucleotides matching TRBD2. Germline V gene lookup returns CDR1 SGHNT and CDR2 YENEEA. With V trimmed by 0 bases and J by 3 bases, 6 bases remained unmatched. This CDR3 has 16 amino acids. The CDR3 sequence is CASSLEGGSRTDTQYF. The CDR3, as DNA: TGTGCCAGCAGCTTAGAGGGCGGGAGTAGGACAGATACGCAGTATTTT.

This clone was seen a handful of times. The same CDR3 is also encoded by other DNA sequences in this sample. The chain carries TRBV28 and TRBJ1-1; unclear D gene. The germline V and J ends were trimmed by 3 bases and 5 bases, with 7 bases remaining between them. CDR3 length: 12 amino acids. Germline V gives CDR1 MDHEN, CDR2 SYDVKM. CDR3 DNA: TGTGCCAGCAGTTTGAGCCCGACTGAAGCTTTCTTT. Its protein is CASSLSPTEAFF.

The chain combines TRBV11-2 with TRBJ1-2, with D hard to call. The V gene's germline CDR1 is SGHAT and CDR2 FQNNGV. The ends were cut back, 0 bases at V and 5 bases at J, with 7 bases in the middle. CDR3 length: 13 residues. As DNA, the CDR3 is TGTGCCAGCAGCTTAGAGAGGGAATATGGCTACACCTTC. It codes for CASSLEREYGYTF.

The chain recombines TRBV11-1 with TRBJ1-4; no reliable D call. Germline V CDR1 and CDR2: SGHAT, FQDESV (reference sequence). V gave up 5 bases and J gave up 11 bases, with 15 bases separating them. The CDR3 loop spans 13 amino acids. The CDR3 bases are TGTGCCAGCAGCACGACATGGGAAGGGAAACTGTTTTTT. This sequence encodes CASSTTWEGKLFF.

The chain links TRBV6-5 to TRBJ1-1, with D unclear. The CDR3 spans 13 residues. Germline V gives CDR1 MNHEY, CDR2 SVGAGI. Between the trimmed V and J ends, which lost 6 bases and 0 bases, there was a span of 8 bases. The CDR3 nucleotides are TGTGCCAGCAGATTGGAGCTGAACACTGAAGCTTTCTTT. It yields the protein CASRLELNTEAFF.

This clone was observed a few times. CDR3: CASSLARGQYTGELFF. CDR3 in DNA: TGTGCCAGCAGCTTAGCGAGGGGACAGTACACCGGGGAGCTGTTTTTT. This chain connects TRBV7-9 to TRBJ2-2; 7 bases are shared with TRBD1. The germline gives CDR1 SEHNR, CDR2 FQNEAQ (reference sequence). V shed 0 bases, J shed 3 bases, and the junction held 4 bases outside the gene matches. The CDR3 totals 16 residues.

This clone was observed many times. This chain connects TRBV5-1 to TRBJ1-3; D is uncertain. Germline V gene lookup returns CDR1 SGHRS and CDR2 YFSETQ. The CDR3 runs 13 residues. The V gene lost 4 bases and the J gene lost 0 bases, with 5 bases spanning the gap. This chain's CDR3 is CASSHTSGNTIYF. CDR3 bases: TGCGCCAGCAGCCACACCTCTGGAAACACCATATATTTT.

The chain has TRBV5-6 and TRBJ1-3, with D possibly being TRBD1 (5 bases). The germline V gene encodes CDR1 SGHDT and CDR2 YYEEEE. CDR3 size: 13 residues. V was trimmed by 9 bases and J by 6 bases, leaving 16 bases between them. The CDR3 is CATTAGLLNTIYF. In DNA form, the CDR3 reads TGTGCCACCACCGCGGGACTCCTAAACACCATATATTTT.

This clone occurred a few times. The chain joins TRBV19 to TRBJ2-7; TRBD1 is a possible D gene (6 bases). Between the trimmed V and J ends, which lost 6 bases and 2 bases, there was a span of 17 bases. Germline V gene sequence: CDR1 LNHDA, CDR2 SQIVND (reference sequence). The CDR3 consists of 15 residues. The CDR3 DNA reads TGTGCCAGTAGCAGACCCGGACAGTGGACCTACGAGCAGTACGTC. This encodes CASSRPGQWTYEQYV.

The J gene is TRBJ2-7, the V gene TRBV28; D gene unclear. Germline V lookup: CDR1 MDHEN, CDR2 SYDVKM. Trimming took 4 bases from V and 8 from J, leaving 15 bases between them. The CDR3 is 13 amino acids. The CDR3 is CASSSVTALKQYV. The DNA for the CDR3 is TGTGCCAGCAGTTCCGTGACCGCTTTGAAGCAGTACGTC.

The J gene is TRBJ1-2, the V gene TRBV7-2; the match to TRBD1 covers 7 bases. Germline CDR1 and CDR2: SGHTA and FQGNSA. V dropped 4 bases and J dropped 2; count of bases not matched to a gene: 10. The CDR3 runs to 16 residues. The CDR3 sequence is CASSSYLTGVNYGYTF. CDR3 bases: TGTGCCAGCAGCTCGTACCTCACAGGGGTCAACTATGGCTACACCTTC.

J is TRBJ2-6 and V is TRBV28; D is undetermined. The germline V gene encodes CDR1 MDHEN and CDR2 SYDVKM. The germline V and J ends were trimmed by 6 bases and 1 base, with 7 bases remaining between them. The CDR3 spans 14 residues. The CDR3 here is CASRKSSGANVLTF. CDR3 nucleotides: TGTGCCAGCAGAAAGTCTTCTGGGGCCAACGTCCTGACTTTC.

V and J are TRBV5-1 and TRBJ2-5, with no clear D. V lost 0 bases and J lost 7, with 7 bases in between. CDR1 SGHRS and CDR2 YFSETQ come from the germline V gene. The CDR3 covers 12 residues. CDR3 region: CASSLDYGTQYF. In DNA, the CDR3 is TGCGCCAGCAGCTTGGATTACGGGACCCAGTACTTC.

This chain uses TRBV9 with TRBJ2-1; D uncertain. From germline, CDR1 is SGDLS and CDR2 YYNGEE. This CDR3 is 14 amino acids long. V was pared by 0 bases and J by 10 bases, with 14 bases between. In DNA, the CDR3 is TGTGCCAGCAGCGTAGATCCCATGAGCGACGAGCAGTTCTTC. The encoded protein is CASSVDPMSDEQFF.

This clone was observed at least ten times. The chain combines TRBV21-1 with TRBJ1-5; no check of the table's D call, TRBD1, against the DNA was made. TRBV21-1 is an annotated pseudogene. This CDR3 has 11 amino acids. The CDR3 nucleotides are TGTGCCAGCAGGGCTCGTCAGCCCCAGCATTTT. Its translation: CASRARQPQHF.

This chain links TRBV6-1 with TRBJ2-5; TRBD1 agrees at 9 bases. From germline, CDR1 is MNHNS and CDR2 SASEGT. This CDR3 comprises 15 residues. V was pared by 6 bases and J by 5 bases, with 10 bases of the junction left unmatched. CDR3 nucleotide sequence: TGTGCCAGCAGGGCTACAGGGGGCAGGTGGGAGACCCAGTACTTC. Translating gives CASRATGGRWETQYF.

This rearrangement joins TRBV2 to TRBJ1-2; D is possibly TRBD1 (5 bases). In germline, CDR1 is SNHLY, CDR2 FYNNEI. The V end lost 4 bases, the J end lost 8 bases, and 14 bases lay between the germline ends. The CDR3 consists of 13 residues. The chain's CDR3 is CASSGAGGEGYTF. DNA of the CDR3: TGTGCCAGCAGTGGGGCCGGGGGAGAGGGCTACACCTTC.

This clone has just a few counts. The chain links TRBV10-2 to TRBJ2-7; D is undetermined. Germline loops: CDR1 WSHSY, CDR2 SAAADI. V lost 6 bases to trimming and J lost 3 bases, with 6 bases between them. CDR3 size: 11 residues. The CDR3 DNA is TGCGCCAGCAGGGCAGACTACGAGCAGTACTTC. It is translated as CASRADYEQYF.

This clone was found a few times. The rearrangement joins TRBV4-2 to TRBJ2-3; tentative D call: TRBD1 (5 bases). Trimming cost V 7 bases and J 0 bases, with 11 bases left between them. The CDR3 runs to 14 residues. The germline V gene has CDR1 LGHNA and CDR2 YNFKEQ. CDR3 nucleotides: TGTGCCAGCAACTGGGGCAGAAGCACAGATACGCAGTATTTT. Protein sequence: CASNWGRSTDTQYF.

The rearrangement uses TRBV4-2 and TRBJ2-7; D is uncertain. Trimming stripped 0 bases from V and 2 bases from J, with 11 bases between. The germline gives CDR1 LGHNA, CDR2 YNFKEQ. The CDR3 is 15 amino acids. CDR3: CASSQDLYQTYEQYF. The CDR3, as DNA: TGTGCCAGCAGCCAAGATCTCTACCAGACCTACGAGCAGTACTTC.